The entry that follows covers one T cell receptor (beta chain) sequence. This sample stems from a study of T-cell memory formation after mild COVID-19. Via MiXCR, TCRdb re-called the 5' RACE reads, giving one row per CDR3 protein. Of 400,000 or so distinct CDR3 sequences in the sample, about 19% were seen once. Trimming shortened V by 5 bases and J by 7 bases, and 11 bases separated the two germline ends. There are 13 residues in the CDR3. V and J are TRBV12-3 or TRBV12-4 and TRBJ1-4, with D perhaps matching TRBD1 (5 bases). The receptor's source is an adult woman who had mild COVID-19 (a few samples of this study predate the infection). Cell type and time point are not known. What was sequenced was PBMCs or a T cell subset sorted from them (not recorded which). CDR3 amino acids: CASSPFGAEKLFF. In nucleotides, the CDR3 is TGTGCCAGCAGTCCTTTTGGGGCTGAAAAACTGTTTTTT.